This T cell receptor (beta chain) was observed in a study of blood T cells in healthy people across ages. Points from the study as a whole: Estimated diversity, derived from one million T cells, was regarded as an underestimate.

This clonotype appeared a few times. As yet, its antigen is unknown. CDR1 is DFQATT, CDR2 SNEGSKA, per germline (reference sequence). V shed 6 bases and J shed 3 bases, with 10 bases lying between them. CDR3 length equals 12 residues. A second PCR, run for roughly 7 to 11 cycles, used a sample-barcoded 5' primer plus a J-beta primer mix. TCRdb analysed the 5' RACE reads with MiXCR anew, one entry per CDR3 protein. The sample includes about 1.8 million distinct CDR3 sequences, about 49% of them seen just once. Isolated PBMCs totaled at least 6 million in each sample. This chain uses TRBV20-1 with TRBJ2-3, with D unclear. What was sequenced was blood. The sequence derives from a woman between 35 and 50 years old in good health. The CDR3 is CSALDITDTQYF. The CDR3 bases are TGCAGTGCCCTAGACATTACAGATACGCAGTATTTT.